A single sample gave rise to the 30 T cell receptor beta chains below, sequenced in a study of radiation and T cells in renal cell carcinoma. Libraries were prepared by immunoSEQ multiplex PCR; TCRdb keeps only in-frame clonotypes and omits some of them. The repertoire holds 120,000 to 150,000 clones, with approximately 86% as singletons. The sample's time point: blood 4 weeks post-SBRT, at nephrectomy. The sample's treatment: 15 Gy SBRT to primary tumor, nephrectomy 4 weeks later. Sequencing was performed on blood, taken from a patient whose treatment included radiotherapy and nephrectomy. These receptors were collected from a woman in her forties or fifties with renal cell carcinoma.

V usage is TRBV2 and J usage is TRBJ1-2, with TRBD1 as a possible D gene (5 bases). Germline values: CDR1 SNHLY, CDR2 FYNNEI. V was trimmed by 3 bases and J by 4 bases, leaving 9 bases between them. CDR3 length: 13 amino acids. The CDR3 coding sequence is TGTGCCAGCAGTGACAGGGACCGCTATGGCTACACCTTC. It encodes CASSDRDRYGYTF. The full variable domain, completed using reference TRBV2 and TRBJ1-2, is EPEVTQTPSHQVTQMGQEVILRCVPISNHLYFYWYRQILGQKVEFLVSFYNNEISEKSEIFDDQFSVERPDGSNFTLKIRSTKLEDSAMYFCASSDRDRYGYTFGSGTRLTVV.

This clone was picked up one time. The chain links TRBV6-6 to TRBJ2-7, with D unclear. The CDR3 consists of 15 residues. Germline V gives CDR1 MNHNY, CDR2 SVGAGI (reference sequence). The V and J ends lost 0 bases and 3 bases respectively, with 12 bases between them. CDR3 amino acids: CASSYSIVKDYEQYF. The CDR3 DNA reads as TGTGCCAGCAGTTACTCGATCGTCAAAGACTACGAGCAGTACTTC.

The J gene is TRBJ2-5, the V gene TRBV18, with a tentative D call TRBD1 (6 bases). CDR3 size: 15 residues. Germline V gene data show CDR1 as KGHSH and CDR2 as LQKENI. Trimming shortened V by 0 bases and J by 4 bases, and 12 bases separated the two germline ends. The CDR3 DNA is TGTGCCAGCTCACCACCGAACAGGGCCCTAGAGACCCAGTACTTC. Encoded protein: CASSPPNRALETQYF.

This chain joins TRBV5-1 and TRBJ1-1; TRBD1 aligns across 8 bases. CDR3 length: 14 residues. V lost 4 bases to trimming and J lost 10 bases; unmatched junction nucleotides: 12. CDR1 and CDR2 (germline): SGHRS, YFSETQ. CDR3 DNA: TGCGCCAGCAGCCGCATACAGGGGGGCCCCCCAGCTTTCTTT. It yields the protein CASSRIQGGPPAFF.

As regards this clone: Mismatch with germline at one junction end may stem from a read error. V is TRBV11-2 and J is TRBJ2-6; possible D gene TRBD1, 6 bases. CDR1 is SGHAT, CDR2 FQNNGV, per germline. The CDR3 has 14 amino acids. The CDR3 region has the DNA TGTGCCAGCAGCCTAGAACAGGGTTTCACCGTCCTGACTTTC. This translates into CASSLEQGFTVLTF.

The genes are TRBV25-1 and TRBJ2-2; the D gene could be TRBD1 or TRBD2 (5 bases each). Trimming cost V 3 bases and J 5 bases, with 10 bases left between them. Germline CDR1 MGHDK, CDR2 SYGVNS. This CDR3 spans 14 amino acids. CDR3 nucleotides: TGTGCCAGCAGTGACCCTGGGGGTACCGGGGAGCTGTTTTTT. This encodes CASSDPGGTGELFF. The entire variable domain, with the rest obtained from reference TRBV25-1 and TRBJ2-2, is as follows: EADIYQTPRYLVIGTGKKITLECSQTMGHDKMYWYQQDPGMELHLIHYSYGVNSTEKGDLSSESTVSRIRTEHFPLTLESARPSHTSQYLCASSDPGGTGELFFGEGSRLTVL.

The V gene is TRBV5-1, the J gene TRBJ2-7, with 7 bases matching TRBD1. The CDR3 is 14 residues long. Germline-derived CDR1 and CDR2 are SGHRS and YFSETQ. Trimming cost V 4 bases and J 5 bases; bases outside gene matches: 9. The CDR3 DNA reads TGCGCCAGCAGCCTCAAGACAGGGACCAACGAGCAGTACTTC. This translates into CASSLKTGTNEQYF.

The CDR3 sequence is CASSPRSGDSGYYEQYF. In nucleotides, the CDR3 is TGTGCCAGCAGCCCGAGGTCAGGTGATAGCGGGTATTACGAGCAGTACTTC. The genes are TRBV9 and TRBJ2-7; TRBD2 agrees at 7 bases. Germline CDR1 reads SGDLS; CDR2 reads YYNGEE. V shed 4 bases, J shed 4 bases, and the junction held 17 bases outside the gene matches. This CDR3 has 17 amino acids.

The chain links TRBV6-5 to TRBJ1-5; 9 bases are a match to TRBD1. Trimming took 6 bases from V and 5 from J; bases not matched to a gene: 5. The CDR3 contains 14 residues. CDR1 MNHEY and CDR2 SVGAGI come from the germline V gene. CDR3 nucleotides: TGTGCCAGCAGATTGACAGGGGGTGATCAGCCCCAGCATTTT. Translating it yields CASRLTGGDQPQHF.

This CDR3 reads CASSPGTSGDTLSYEQYF. DNA for the CDR3: TGCGCCAGCAGCCCGGGGACTAGCGGGGATACGCTCTCCTACGAGCAGTACTTC. This sequence joins TRBV4-3 and TRBJ2-7, with TRBD2 matching 13 bases. The germline V gene encodes CDR1 LGHNA and CDR2 YSLEER. This CDR3 comprises 18 residues. Germline trimming cut 4 bases from V and 0 bases from J; bases unmatched to any gene: 9.

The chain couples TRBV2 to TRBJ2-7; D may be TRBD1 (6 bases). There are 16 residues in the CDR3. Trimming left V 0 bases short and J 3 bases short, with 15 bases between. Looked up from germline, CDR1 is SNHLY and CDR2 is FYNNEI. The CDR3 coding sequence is TGTGCCAGCAGTGAAGCGCTTTATGCAGGGGTCTACGAGCAGTACTTC. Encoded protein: CASSEALYAGVYEQYF.

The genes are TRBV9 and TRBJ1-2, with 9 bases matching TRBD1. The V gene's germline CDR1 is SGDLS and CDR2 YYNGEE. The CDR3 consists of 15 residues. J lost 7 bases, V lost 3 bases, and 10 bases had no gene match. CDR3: CASSEQQGALAGYTF. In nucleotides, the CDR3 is TGTGCCAGCAGCGAACAACAGGGGGCCTTGGCTGGCTACACCTTC.

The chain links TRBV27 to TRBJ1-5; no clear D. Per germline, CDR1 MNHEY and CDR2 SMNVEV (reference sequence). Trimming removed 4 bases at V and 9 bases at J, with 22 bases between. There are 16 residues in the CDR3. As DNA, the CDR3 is TGTGCCAGCAGTTCCGAGGGTGGACTGCCGATCACGCCCCAGCATTTT. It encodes CASSSEGGLPITPQHF.

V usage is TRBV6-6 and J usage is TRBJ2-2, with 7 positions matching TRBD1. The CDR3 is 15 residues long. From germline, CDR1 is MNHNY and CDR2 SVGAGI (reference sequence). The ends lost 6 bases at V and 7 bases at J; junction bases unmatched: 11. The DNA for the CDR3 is TGTGCCAGCAGCCGGGACAGCGGAGGTGGCGGGGAGCTGTTTTTT. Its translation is CASSRDSGGGGELFF.

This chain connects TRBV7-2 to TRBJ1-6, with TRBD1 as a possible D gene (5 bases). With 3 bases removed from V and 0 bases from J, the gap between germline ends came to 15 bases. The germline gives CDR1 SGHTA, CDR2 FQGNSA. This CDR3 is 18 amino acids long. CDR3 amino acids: CASSFNRGEISYNSPLHF. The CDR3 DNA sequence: TGTGCCAGCAGCTTTAATCGGGGGGAGATCTCCTATAATTCACCCCTCCACTTT.

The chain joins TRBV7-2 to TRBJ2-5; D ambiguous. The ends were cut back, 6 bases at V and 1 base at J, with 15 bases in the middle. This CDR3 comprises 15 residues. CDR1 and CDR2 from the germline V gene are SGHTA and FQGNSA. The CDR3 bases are TGTGCCAGCAGTCCAAGCGTCGGAATCCAAGAGACCCAGTACTTC. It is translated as CASSPSVGIQETQYF.

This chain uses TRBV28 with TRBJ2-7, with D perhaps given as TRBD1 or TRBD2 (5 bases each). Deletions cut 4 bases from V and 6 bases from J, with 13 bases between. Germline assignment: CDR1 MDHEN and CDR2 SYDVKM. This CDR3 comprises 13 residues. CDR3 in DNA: TGTGCCAGCAGTTGGGGACCGGTCTCCGAGCAGTACTTC. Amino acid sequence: CASSWGPVSEQYF.

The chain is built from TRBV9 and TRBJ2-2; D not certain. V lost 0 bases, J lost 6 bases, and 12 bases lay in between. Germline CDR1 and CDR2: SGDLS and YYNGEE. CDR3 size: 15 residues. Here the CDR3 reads CASSVVSYPAGELFF. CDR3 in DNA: TGTGCCAGCAGCGTAGTTTCCTACCCAGCCGGGGAGCTGTTTTTT.

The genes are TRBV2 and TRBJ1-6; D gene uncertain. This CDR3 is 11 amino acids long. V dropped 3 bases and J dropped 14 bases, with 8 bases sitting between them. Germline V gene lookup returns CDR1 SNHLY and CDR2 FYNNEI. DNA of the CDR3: TGTGCCAGCAGTGACGATCAAACCCTCCACTTT. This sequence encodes CASSDDQTLHF.

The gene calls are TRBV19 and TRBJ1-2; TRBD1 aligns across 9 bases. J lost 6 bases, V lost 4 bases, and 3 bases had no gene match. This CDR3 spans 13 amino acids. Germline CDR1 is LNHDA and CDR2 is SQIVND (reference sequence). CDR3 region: CASSTDRGDGYTF. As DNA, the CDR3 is TGTGCCAGTAGTACCGACAGGGGGGATGGCTACACCTTC.

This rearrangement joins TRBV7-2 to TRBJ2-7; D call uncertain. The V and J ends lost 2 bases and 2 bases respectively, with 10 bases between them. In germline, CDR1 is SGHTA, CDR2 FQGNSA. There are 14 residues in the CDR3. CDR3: CASSLFGPAYEQYF. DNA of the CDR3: TGTGCCAGCAGCTTATTCGGGCCGGCCTACGAGCAGTACTTC.

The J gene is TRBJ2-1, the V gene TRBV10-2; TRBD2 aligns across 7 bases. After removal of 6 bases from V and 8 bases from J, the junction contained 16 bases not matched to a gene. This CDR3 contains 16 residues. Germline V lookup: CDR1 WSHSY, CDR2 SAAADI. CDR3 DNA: TGCGCCAGCAGCGACCGAATAGCCGGGGGGTTGGATGAGCAGTTCTTC. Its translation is CASSDRIAGGLDEQFF.

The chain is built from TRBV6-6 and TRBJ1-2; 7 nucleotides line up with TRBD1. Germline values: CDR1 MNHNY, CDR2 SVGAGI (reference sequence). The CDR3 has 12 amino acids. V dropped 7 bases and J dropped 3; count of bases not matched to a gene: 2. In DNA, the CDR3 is TGTGCCAGCACAGGGACAGACTATGGCTACACCTTC. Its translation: CASTGTDYGYTF.

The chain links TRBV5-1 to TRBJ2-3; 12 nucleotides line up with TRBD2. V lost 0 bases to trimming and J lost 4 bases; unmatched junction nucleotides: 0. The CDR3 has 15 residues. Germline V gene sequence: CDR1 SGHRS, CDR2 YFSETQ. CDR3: CASSLGLAGADTQYF. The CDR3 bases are TGCGCCAGCAGCTTGGGACTAGCGGGAGCAGATACGCAGTATTTT.

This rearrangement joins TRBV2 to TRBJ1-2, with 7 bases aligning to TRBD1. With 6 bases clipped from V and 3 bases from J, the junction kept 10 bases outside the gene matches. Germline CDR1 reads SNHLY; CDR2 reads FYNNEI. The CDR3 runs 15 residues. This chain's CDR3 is CASRVSGTVYYGYTF. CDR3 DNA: TGTGCCAGCAGGGTCAGCGGGACAGTTTACTATGGCTACACCTTC.

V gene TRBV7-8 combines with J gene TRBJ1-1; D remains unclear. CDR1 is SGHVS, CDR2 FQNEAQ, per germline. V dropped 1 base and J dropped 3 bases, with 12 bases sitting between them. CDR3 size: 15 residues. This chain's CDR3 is CASSLEAGWDTEAFF. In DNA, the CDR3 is TGTGCCAGCAGCTTAGAGGCGGGGTGGGACACTGAAGCTTTCTTT.

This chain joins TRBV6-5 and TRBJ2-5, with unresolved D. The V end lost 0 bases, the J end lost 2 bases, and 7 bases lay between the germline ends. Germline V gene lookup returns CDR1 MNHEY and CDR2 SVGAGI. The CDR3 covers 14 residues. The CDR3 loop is CASSYSTLQETQYF. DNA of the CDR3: TGTGCCAGCAGTTACTCGACCTTACAAGAGACCCAGTACTTC.

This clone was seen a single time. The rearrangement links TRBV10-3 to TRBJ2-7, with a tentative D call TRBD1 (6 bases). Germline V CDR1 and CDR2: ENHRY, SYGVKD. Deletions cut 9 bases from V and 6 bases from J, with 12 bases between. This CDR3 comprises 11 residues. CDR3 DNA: TGTGCCATTACAGGGACGGCCGAGCAGTACTTC. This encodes CAITGTAEQYF.

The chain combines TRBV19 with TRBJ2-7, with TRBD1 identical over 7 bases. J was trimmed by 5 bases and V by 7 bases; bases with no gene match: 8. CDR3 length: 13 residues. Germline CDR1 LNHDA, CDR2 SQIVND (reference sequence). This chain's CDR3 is CASMAGGSDEQYF. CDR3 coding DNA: TGTGCCAGTATGGCAGGGGGAAGCGACGAGCAGTACTTC.

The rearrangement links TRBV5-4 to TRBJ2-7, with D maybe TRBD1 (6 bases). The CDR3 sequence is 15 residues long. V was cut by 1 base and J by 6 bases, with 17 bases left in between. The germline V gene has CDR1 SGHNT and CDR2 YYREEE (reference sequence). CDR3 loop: CASSLNGGVSLEQYF. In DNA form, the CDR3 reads TGTGCCAGCAGCTTGAATGGGGGCGTCTCACTCGAGCAGTACTTC.